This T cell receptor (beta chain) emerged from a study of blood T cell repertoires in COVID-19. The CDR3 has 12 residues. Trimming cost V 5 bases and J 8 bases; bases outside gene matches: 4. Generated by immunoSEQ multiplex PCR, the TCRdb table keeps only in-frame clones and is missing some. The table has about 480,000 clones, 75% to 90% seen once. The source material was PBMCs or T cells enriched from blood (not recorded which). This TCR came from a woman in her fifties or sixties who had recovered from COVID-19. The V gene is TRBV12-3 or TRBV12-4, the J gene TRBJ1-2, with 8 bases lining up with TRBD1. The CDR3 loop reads CASSGQGGGYTF. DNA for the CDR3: TGTGCCAGCAGTGGACAGGGAGGCGGCTACACCTTC.